This T cell receptor beta chain was documented in a study of CD8+ T cells in alopecia areata. Treatment reported: oral pan-JAK inhibitor, 5-10 mg twice daily. Specimens obtained from alopecia areata patients comprised lesional scalp punch biopsies and peripheral blood. Sequencing templates came from extracted RNA that was reverse transcribed into cDNA. Generated by immunoSEQ multiplex PCR, the TCRdb table keeps only in-frame clones and is missing some. The profile shows more than 140,000 clones, around 86% of them singletons. Specimen: CD8+ T cells sorted from blood, collected at week 4, from a patient treated with tofacitinib. This TCR was sampled from a human donor with alopecia areata.

The DNA for the CDR3 is TGTGCCAGCAGCTTGGGCGGGGGGGCGAAAGAGCAGTTCTTC. It is translated as CASSLGGGAKEQFF. V is TRBV7-8 and J is TRBJ2-1, with 9 bases identical to TRBD2. Per germline, CDR1 SGHVS and CDR2 FQNEAQ. V shed 3 bases and J 10 bases; nucleotides not matched to a gene: 7. This CDR3 spans 14 amino acids.